The entry below describes one T cell receptor (beta chain). The data belong to a study of T cell repertoires in cytomegalovirus infection. The germline V gene has CDR1 SGHRS and CDR2 YFSETQ. The CDR3 is 18 residues long. The V gene end was trimmed by 4 bases and the J gene end by 4 bases; junction bases not matched to a gene: 17. TCRdb reanalysed the reads using MiXCR and keeps one entry per CDR3 protein. Of a few hundred thousand distinct CDR3 sequences in the sample, roughly 15% were seen once. The origin of this receptor is a human donor in good health (CMV status not recorded). Some clones in this sample may be carry-over from other donors' samples. Sequences were obtained from PBMCs. This chain links TRBV5-1 with TRBJ2-1, with 7 bases that match TRBD1. CDR3 nucleotides: TGCGCCAGCAGCCGACCCGAGGCGGCGAGGGGGCATTACAATGAGCAGTTCTTC. It encodes CASSRPEAARGHYNEQFF.